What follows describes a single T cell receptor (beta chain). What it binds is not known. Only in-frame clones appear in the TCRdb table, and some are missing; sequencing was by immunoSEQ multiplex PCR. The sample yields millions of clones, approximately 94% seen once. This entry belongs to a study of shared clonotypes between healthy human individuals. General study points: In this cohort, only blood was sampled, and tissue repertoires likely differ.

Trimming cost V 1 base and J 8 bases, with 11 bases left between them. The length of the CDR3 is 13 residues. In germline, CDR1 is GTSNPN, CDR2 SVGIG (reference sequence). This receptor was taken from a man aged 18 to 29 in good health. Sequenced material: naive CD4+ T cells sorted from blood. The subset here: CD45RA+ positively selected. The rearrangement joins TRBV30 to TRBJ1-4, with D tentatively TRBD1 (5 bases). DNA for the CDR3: TGTGCCTGGAGTGGGGACCGTTACGAAAAACTGTTTTTT. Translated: CAWSGDRYEKLFF.